This T cell receptor beta chain was obtained from a study of HIV-infected children after antiretroviral therapy interruption. Broader study findings: Naive CD4+ Gini coefficient rose by interruption end, suggesting clonal expansion. After treatment interruption started, naive CD4+ CDR3 overlap across time points dropped.

Trimming removed 3 bases from V and 2 bases from J, with 13 bases in between. The length of the CDR3 is 14 residues. The germline CDR1 and CDR2 sequences are DFQATT and SNEGSKA (reference sequence). Comment on this clonotype: Its specificity is unknown.

RNA-based 3' RACE libraries used unique molecular identifiers. MiXCR, applied by TCRdb to the 3' RACE reads, yields one record per CDR3 protein. Of about 89,000 distinct CDR3 sequences listed, about 6.9% are singletons. As to treatment: PENTA 11 planned treatment interruption arm or continuous ART arm. Sequenced here: CD45RA+ CD4+ T cells from PBMCs, pooled from several time points, sampled from a donor given antiretroviral therapy, either interrupted or continuous. Stated subset: naive CD4+ CD45RA+ CD45RO- T cells. V usage is TRBV20-1 and J usage is TRBJ1-2; the D is unclear. The sequence was collected from a pool of human donors with HIV. CDR3 in DNA: TGCAGTGCTAGGTCTGACCGGGGAAACTATGGCTACACCTTC. Translation gives CSARSDRGNYGYTF.